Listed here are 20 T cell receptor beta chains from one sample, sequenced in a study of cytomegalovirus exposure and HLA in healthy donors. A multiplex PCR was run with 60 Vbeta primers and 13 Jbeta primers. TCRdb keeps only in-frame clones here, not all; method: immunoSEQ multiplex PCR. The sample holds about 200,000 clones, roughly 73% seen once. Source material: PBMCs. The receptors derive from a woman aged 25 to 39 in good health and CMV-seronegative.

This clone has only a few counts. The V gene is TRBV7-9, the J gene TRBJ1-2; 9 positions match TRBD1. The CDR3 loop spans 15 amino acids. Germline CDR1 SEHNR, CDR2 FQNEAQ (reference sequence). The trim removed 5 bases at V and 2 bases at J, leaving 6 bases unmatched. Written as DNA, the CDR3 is TGTGCCAGCAGCCCAGGGGACAGGGTGAACTATGGCTACACCTTC. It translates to CASSPGDRVNYGYTF.

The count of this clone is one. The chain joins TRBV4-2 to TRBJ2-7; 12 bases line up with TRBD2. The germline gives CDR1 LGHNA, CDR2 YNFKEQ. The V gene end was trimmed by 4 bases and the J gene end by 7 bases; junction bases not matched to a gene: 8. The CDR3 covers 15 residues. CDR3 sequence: CASSLLAGGTGEQYF. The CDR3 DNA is TGTGCCAGCAGCCTCCTAGCGGGGGGGACGGGGGAGCAGTACTTC.

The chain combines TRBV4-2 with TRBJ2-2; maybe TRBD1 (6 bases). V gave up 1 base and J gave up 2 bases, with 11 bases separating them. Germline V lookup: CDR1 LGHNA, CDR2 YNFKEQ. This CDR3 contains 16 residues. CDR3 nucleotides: TGTGCCAGCAGCCAAGGGAACAGGGCTAACACCGGGGAGCTGTTTTTT. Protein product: CASSQGNRANTGELFF.

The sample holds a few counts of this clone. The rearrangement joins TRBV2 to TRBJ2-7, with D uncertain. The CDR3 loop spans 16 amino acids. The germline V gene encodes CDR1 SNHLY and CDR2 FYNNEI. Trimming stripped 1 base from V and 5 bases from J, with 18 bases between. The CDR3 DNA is TGTGCCAGCAGTGAAGGGCGGCAGCCCCGGTCTGACGAGCAGTACTTC. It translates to CASSEGRQPRSDEQYF.

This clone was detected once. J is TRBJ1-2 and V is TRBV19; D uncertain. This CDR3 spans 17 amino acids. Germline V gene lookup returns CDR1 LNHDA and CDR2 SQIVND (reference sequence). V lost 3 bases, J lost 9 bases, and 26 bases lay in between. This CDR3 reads CASSIAGMEGIGSSYTF. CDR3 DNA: TGTGCCAGTAGTATCGCTGGGATGGAGGGCATCGGTAGTAGCTACACCTTC.

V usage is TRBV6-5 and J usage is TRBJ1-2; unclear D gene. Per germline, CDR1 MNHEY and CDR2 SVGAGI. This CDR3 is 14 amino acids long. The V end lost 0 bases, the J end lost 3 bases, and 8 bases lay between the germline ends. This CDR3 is CASSYSMADYGYTF. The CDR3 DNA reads TGTGCCAGCAGTTACTCGATGGCTGACTATGGCTACACCTTC.

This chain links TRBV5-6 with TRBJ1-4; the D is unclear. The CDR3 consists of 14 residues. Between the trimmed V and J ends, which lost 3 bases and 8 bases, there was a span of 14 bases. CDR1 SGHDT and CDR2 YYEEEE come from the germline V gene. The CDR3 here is CASSSPGEGEKLFF. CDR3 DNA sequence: TGTGCCAGCAGCTCTCCCGGAGAAGGAGAAAAACTGTTTTTT.

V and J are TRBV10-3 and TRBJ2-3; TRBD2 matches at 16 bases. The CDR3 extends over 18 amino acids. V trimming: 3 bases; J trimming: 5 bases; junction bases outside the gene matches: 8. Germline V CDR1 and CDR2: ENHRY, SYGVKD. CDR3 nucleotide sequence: TGTGCCATCAGTGACCCGGGACTAGCGGGGGGGCCGATAGATACGCAGTATTTT. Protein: CAISDPGLAGGPIDTQYF.

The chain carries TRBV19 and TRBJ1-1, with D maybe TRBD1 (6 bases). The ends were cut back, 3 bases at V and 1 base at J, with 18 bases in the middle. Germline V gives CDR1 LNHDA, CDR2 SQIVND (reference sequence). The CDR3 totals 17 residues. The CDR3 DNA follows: TGTGCCAGTAGTATTCAGTCCTGGTTCAGGGGGAACACTGAAGCTTTCTTT. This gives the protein CASSIQSWFRGNTEAFF.

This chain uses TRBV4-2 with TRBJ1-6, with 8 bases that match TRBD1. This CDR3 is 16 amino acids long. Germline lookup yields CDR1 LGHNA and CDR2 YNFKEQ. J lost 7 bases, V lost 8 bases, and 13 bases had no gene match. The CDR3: CASGAGGLDWNSPLHF. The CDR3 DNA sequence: TGTGCCAGCGGGGCAGGGGGCTTAGACTGGAATTCACCCCTCCACTTT.

The CDR3 DNA reads TGCGCCAGCAGCCAACTTGGACAGGGGGGAACTGAAGCTTTCTTT. Translation gives CASSQLGQGGTEAFF. The V call is TRBV4-1, the J call TRBJ1-1, with TRBD1 matching 10 bases. The CDR3 loop spans 15 amino acids. With V trimmed by 2 bases and J by 5 bases, 5 bases remained unmatched. Germline V gene sequence: CDR1 MGHRA, CDR2 YSYEKL.

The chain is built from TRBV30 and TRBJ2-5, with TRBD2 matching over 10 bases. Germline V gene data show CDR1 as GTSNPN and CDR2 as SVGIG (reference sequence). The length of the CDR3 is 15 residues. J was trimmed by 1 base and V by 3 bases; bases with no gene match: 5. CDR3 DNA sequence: TGTGCCTGGAGGGTCCGGACTAGCGGCCAAGAGACCCAGTACTTC. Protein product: CAWRVRTSGQETQYF.

The CDR3 DNA reads TGTGCCAGCAGCCGCAGCGGGAGTATCGGTGAGCAGTTCTTC. It is translated as CASSRSGSIGEQFF. The J gene is TRBJ2-1, the V gene TRBV11-3; the match to TRBD2 covers 8 bases. Germline CDR1 SGHNT, CDR2 YENEEA. J was trimmed by 9 bases and V by 5 bases; bases with no gene match: 9. This CDR3 comprises 14 residues.

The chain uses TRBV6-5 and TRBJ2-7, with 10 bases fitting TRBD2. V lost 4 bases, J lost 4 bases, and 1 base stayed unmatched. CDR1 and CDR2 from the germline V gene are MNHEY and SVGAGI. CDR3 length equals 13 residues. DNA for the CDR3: TGTGCCAGCAGTTCGACTAGCGGGTACGAGCAGTACTTC. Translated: CASSSTSGYEQYF.

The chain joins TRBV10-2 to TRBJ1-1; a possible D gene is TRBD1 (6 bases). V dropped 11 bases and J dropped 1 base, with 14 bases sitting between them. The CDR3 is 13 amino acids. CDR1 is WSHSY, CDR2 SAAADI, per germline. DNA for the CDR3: TGCGCCGCAGGGGTCGCTGAGAACACTGAAGCTTTCTTT. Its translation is CAAGVAENTEAFF.

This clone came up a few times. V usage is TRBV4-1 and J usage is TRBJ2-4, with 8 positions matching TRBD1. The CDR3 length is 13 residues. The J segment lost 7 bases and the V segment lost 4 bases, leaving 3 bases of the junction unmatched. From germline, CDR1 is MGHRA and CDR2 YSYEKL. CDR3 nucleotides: TGCGCCAGCAGCCCCTGGACAGGGAACATTCAGTACTTC. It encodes CASSPWTGNIQYF.

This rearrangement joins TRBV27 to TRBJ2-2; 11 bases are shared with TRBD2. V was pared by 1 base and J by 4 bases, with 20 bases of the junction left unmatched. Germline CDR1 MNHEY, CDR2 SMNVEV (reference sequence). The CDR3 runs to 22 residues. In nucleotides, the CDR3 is TGTGCCAGCAGTTTATACCCCCCTTTTCTAGCGGGGGGCCTCCGAGGCACCGGGGAGCTGTTTTTT. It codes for CASSLYPPFLAGGLRGTGELFF.

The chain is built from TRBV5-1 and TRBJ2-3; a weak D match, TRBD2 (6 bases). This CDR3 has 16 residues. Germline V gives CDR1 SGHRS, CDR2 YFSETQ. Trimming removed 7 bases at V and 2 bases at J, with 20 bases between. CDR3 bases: TGCGCCAGCTGCCGAGGGCCGGGGGTCCTCACAGATACGCAGTATTTT. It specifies CASCRGPGVLTDTQYF.

CDR3: CASRGQGAYEQYF. CDR3 DNA: TGCGCCAGCAGGGGACAGGGGGCTTACGAGCAGTACTTC. V is TRBV5-1 and J is TRBJ2-7; TRBD1 agrees at 12 bases. The CDR3 length is 13 residues. The junction had 1 base not matched to a gene; V was cut back by 5 bases and J by 4 bases. CDR1 is SGHRS and CDR2 is YFSETQ in the germline V gene.

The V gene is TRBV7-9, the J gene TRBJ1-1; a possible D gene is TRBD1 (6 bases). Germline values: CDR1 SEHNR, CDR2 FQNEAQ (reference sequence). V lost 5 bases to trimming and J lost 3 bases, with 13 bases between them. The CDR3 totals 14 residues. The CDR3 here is CASSQQGLDTEAFF. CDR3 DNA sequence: TGTGCCAGCAGCCAACAGGGCTTGGACACTGAAGCTTTCTTT. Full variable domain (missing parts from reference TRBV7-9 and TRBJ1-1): DTGVSQNPRHKITKRGQNVTFRCDPISEHNRLYWYRQTLGQGPEFLTYFQNEAQLEKSRLLSDRFSAERPKGSFSTLEIQRTEQGDSAMYLCASSQQGLDTEAFFGQGTRLTVV.